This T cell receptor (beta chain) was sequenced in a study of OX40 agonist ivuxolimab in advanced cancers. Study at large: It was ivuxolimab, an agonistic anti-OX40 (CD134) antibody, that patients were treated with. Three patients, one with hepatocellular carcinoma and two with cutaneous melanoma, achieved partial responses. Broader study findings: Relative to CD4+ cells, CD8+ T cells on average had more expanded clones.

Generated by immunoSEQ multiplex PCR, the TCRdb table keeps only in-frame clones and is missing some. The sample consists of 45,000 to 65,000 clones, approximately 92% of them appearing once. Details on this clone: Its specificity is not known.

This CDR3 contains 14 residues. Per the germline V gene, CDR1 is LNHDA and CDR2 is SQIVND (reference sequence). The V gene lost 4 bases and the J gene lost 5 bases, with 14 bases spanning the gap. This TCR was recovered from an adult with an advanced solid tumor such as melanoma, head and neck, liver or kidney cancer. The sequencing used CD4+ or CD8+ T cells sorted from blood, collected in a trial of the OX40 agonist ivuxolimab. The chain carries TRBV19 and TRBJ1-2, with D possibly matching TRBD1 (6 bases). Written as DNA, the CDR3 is TGTGCCAGTAGTACTAGGACAGTCTCGTATGGCTACACCTTC. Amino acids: CASSTRTVSYGYTF.